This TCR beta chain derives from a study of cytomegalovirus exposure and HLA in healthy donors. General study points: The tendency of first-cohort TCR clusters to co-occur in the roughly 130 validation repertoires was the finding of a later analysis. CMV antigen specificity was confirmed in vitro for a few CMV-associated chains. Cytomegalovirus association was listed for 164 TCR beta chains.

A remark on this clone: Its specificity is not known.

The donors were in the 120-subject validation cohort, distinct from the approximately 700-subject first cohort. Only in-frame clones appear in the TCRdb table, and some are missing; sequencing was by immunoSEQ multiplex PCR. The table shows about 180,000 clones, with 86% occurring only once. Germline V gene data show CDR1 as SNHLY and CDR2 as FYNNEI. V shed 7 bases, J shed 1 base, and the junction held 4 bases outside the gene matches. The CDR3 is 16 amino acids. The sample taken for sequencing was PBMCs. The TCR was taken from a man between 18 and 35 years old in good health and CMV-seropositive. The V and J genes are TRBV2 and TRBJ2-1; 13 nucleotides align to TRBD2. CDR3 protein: CASNQGLAGSYNEQFF. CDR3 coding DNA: TGTGCCAGCAACCAGGGACTAGCGGGATCCTACAATGAGCAGTTCTTC.